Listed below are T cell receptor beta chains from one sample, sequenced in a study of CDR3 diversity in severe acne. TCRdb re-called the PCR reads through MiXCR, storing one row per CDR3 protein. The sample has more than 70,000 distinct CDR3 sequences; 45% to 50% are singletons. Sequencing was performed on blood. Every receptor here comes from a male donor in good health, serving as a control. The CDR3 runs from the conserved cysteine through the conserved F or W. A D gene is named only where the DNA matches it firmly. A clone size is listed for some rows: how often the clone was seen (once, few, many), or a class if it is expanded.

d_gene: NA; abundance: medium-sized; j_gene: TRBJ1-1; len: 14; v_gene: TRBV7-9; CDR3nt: TGTGCCAGCAGCTTAGGGGGGGCGGCCACTGAAGCTTTCTTT; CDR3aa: CASSLGGAATEAFF
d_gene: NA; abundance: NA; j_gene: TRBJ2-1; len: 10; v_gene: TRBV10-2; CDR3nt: TGCGCCAGCGGCGGCGATGAGCAGTTCTTC; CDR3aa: CASGGDEQFF
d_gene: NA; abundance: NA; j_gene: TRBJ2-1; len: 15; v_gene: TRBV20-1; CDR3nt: TGCGGTGCTAGAGCGCCGGACCCCCAGAGGGATGAGCAGCTCTTC; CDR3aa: CGARAPDPQRDEQLF
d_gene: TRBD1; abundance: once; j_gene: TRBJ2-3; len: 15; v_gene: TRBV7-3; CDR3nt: TGTGCCAGCAGCAGAACGACAGGGTCCTACAATGAGCAGTATTTT; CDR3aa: CASSRTTGSYNEQYF
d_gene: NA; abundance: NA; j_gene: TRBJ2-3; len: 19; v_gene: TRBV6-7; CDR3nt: TGTGCCAGCAGCCCACGACAGGGGGGGACTAGCGAGGCCACAGATACGCAGTATTTT; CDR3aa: CASSPRQGGTSEATDTQYF
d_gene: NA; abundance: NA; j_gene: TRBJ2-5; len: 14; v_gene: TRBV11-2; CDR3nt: TGTGCCAGCACAGGTAGATTGCCCGCAGAGACCCAGTACTTC; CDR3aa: CASTGRLPAETQYF
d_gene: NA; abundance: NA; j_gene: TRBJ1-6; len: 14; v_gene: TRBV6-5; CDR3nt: TGTGCCAGCAATTCGCAGGGAAACAATTCACCCCTCCACTTT; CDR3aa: CASNSQGNNSPLHF
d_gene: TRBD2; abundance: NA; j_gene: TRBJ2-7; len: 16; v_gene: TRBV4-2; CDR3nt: TGTGCCAGCAGCCAAGATGGACTAGCGGGAACCTACGAGCAGTACTTC; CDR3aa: CASSQDGLAGTYEQYF
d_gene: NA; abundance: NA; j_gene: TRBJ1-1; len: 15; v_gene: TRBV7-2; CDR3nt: TGTGCCAGCAGCTTATGGCGGGGAGCGGACACTGAAGCCTTCTTT; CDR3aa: CASSLWRGADTEAFF
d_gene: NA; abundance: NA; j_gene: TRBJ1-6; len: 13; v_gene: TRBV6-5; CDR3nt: TGTGCCAGCAGTTACGCTCAAGATTCACCCCTCCACTTT; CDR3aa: CASSYAQDSPLHF
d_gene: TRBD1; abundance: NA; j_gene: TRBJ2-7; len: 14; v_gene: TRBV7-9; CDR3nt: TGTGCCAGCAGCCCCGGGCGGGACAGGGACGAGCAGTACTTC; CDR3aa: CASSPGRDRDEQYF
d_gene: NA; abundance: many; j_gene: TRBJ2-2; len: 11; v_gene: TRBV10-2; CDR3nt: TGCGCCAGCACCCACACCGGGGAGCTGTTTTTT; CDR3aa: CASTHTGELFF
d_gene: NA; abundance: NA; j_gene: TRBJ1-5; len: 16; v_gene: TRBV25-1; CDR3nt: TGTGCCTGGAGTGTACGGGGTTTATATAGCAATCAGCCCCAGCATTTT; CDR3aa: CAWSVRGLYSNQPQHF
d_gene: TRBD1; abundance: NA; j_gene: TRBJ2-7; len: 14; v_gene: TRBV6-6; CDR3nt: TGTGCCAGCAGCCCTCGACAGGGGGCGTACGAGCAGTACTTC; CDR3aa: CASSPRQGAYEQYF
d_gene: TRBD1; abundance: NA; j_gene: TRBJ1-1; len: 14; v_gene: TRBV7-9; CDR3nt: TGTGCCAGCAGAGGACAGGGTTCGAACACTGAAGCTTTCTTT; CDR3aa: CASRGQGSNTEAFF
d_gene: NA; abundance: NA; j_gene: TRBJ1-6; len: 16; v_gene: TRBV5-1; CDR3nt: TGCGCCAGCAGCTTGCAAGGTGCATCAATGGGTTCACCCCTCCACTTT; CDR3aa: CASSLQGASMGSPLHF
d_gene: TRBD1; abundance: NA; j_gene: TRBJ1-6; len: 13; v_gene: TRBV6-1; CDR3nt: TGTGCCAGCCTGGGGGACAGGGGTTCACCCCTCCACTTT; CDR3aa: CASLGDRGSPLHF
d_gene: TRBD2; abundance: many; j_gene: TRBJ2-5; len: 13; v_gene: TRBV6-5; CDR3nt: TGTGCCAGCAGGACTAGCGCGCAAGAGACCCAGTACTTC; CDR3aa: CASRTSAQETQYF
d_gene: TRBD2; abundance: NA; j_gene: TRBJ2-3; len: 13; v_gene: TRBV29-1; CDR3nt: TGCAGCGGGACTAGCGGGGGCACAGATACGCAGTATTTT; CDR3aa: CSGTSGGTDTQYF
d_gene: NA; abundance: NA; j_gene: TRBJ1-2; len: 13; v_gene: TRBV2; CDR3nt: TGTGCCAGCAGTTCGGCGGGGTACTATGGCTACACCTTC; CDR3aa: CASSSAGYYGYTF
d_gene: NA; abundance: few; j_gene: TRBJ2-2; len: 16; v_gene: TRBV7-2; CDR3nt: TGTGCCAGCAGCTTCGGCCGGCCCGGTGGCACCGGGGAGCTGTTTTTT; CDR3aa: CASSFGRPGGTGELFF
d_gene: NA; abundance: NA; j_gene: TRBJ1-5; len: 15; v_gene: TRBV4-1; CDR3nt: TGCGCCAGCAGCCAAGGGGATCTAGGATTCCAGCCCCAGCATTTT; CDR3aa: CASSQGDLGFQPQHF
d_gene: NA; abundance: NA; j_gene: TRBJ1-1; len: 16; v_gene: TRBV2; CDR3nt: TGTGCCAGCAGCTTATCACCGGGACGGACGAACACTGAAGCTTTCTTT; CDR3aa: CASSLSPGRTNTEAFF
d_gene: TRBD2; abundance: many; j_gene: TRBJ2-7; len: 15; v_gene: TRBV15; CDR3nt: TGTGCCACCAGCAGAGAGGCTAGCGGGTCCTACGAGCAGTACTTC; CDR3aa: CATSREASGSYEQYF
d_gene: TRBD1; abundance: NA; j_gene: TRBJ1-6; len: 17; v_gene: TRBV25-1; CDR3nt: TGTGCCAGCAGTTCATCGGGGGGGACAGGGCTTCGGTCACCCCTCCACTTT; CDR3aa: CASSSSGGTGLRSPLHF
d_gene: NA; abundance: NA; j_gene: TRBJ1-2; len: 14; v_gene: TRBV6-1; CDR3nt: TGTGCCATTCGCCGGGTACAAGAGAACTATGGCTACACCTTC; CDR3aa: CAIRRVQENYGYTF
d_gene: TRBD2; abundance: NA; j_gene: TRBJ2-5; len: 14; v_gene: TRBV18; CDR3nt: TGTGCCAGCTCACCCACCGGGCGGGAGGAGACCCAGTACTTC; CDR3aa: CASSPTGREETQYF
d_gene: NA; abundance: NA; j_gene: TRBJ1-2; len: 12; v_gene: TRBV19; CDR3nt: TGTGCCAGTAGTCGGGACGTTTATGGCTACACCTTC; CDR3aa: CASSRDVYGYTF
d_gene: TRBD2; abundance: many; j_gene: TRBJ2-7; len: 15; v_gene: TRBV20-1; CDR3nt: TGCAGTGCTTGGGCGACTAGCGGGGCCCAGTACGAGCAGTACTTC; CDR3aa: CSAWATSGAQYEQYF
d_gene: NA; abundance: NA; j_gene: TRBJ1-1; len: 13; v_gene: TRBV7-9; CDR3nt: TGTGCCAGCAGCTTAGGGATACAGGGTGAAGCTTTCTTT; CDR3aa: CASSLGIQGEAFF
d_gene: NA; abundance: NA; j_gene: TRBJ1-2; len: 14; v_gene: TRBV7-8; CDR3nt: TGTGCCAGCAGCTTAGGTGGGGGAAACTATGGCTACACCTTC; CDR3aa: CASSLGGGNYGYTF
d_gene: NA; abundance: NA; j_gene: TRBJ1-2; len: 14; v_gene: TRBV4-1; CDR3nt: TGCGCCAGCAGCCAAGCGGCGGCAGGATATGGCTACACCTTC; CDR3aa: CASSQAAAGYGYTF
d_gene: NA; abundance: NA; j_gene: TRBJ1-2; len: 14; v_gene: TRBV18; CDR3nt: TGTGCCAGCACACTCCCAGGACAGCACTATGGCTACACCTTC; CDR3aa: CASTLPGQHYGYTF
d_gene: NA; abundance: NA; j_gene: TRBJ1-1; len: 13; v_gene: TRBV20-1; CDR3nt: TGCAGTGCCCCGGGACCGTTGGACACTGAAGCTTTCTTT; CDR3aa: CSAPGPLDTEAFF
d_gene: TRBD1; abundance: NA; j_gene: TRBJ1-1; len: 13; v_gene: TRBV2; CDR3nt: TGTGCCAGCATCCTGGACAGGGGGGGTGAAGCATTCTTT; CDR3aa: CASILDRGGEAFF
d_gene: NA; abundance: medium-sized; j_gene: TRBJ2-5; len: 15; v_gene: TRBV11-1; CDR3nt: TGTGCCAGCAGCTACGGAAGGGGGGACCTAGAGACCCAGTACTTC; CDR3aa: CASSYGRGDLETQYF
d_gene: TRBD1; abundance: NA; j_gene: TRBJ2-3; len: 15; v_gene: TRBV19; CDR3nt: TGTGCCACCACCCGGGACAGAGTCAACACAGATACGCAGTATTTT; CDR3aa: CATTRDRVNTDTQYF
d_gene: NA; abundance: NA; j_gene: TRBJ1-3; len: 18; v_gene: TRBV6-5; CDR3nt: TGTGCCAGCAGTCACTCGGGACACGGCTTTGGGGCTGGAAACACCATATATTTT; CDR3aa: CASSHSGHGFGAGNTIYF
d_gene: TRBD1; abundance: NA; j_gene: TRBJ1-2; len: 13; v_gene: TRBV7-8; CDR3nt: TGTGCCAGCAGCTCACAGGGGGAAGGGGGCTACACCTTC; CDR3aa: CASSSQGEGGYTF
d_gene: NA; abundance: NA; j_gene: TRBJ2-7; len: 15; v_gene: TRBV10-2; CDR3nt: TGCGCCAGCGCACCATCCGGGACGGCCGCCTACGAGCAGTACTTC; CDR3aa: CASAPSGTAAYEQYF
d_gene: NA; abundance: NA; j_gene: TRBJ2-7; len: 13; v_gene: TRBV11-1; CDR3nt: TGTGCCAGCAGCTTAGCTTTTGGGATGGAGCAGTACTTC; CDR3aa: CASSLAFGMEQYF
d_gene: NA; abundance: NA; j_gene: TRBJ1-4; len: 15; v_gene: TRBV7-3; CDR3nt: TGTGCCAGCAGCTTAACAGGGACGGTTAATGAAAAACTGTTTTTT; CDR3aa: CASSLTGTVNEKLFF
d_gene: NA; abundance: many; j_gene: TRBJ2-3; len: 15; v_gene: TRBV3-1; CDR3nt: TGTGCCAGCAGCCCCCCCAGTGGGAGCACAGATACGCAGTATTTT; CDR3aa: CASSPPSGSTDTQYF
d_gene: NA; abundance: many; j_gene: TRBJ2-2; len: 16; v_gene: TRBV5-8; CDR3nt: TGTGCCAGCAGCTTGGAGCGGGTCCTTGACACCGGGGAGCTGTTTTTT; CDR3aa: CASSLERVLDTGELFF
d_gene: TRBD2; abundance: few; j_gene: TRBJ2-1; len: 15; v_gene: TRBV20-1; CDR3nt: TGCAGTGCTAGAGCCGGTAGCGGGGAGTACAATGAGCAGTTCTTC; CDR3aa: CSARAGSGEYNEQFF
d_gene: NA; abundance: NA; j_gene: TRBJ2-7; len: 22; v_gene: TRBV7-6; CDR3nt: NA; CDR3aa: CASSFYICSARDTRLPYYEQYF
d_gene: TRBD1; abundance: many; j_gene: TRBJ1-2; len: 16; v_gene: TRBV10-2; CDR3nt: TGCGCCAGCAGTGAGGGGGGACAGGCCATTAACTATGGCTACACCTTC; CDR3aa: CASSEGGQAINYGYTF
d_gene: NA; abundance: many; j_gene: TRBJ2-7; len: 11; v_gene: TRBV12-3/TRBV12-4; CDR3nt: TGTGCCAGCAGTACTGACTACGAGCAGTACTTC; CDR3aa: CASSTDYEQYF
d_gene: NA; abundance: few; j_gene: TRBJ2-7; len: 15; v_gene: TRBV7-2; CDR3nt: TGTGCCAGCAGCCCCCGGATGAGAGGGAGCTACGAGCAGTACTTC; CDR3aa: CASSPRMRGSYEQYF
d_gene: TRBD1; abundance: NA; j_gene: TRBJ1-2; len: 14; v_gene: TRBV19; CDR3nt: TGTGCCAGTACCCGGGACAGCCCGAAGGATGGCTACACCTTC; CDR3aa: CASTRDSPKDGYTF
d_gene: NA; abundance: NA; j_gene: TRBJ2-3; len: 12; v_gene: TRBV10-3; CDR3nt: TGTGCCACGACAGTCTCCACAGATACGCAGTATTTT; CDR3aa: CATTVSTDTQYF